The 2 T cell receptor beta chains below come from one sample, sequenced in a study of T cells in women clearing cervical HPV infection (dated by TCRdb to 2017 to 2018). Library prep was done by the immunoSEQ multiplex PCR assay. Entries here come from immuneACCESS through TCRdb and include only in-frame sequences with V and J called. Some clones fail to appear in such tables; in the studies checked, an unresolved V gene covers under half of the shortfall, and the cause of the remainder is unknown. The table for this sample shows about 30,000 clones. 3.5% to 5.5% of the sample is held by the ten biggest clonotypes. Sequenced input: blood buffy coat. These receptors originate from a woman between 18 and 70 years old with a cervical HPV16 infection that either progressed to CIN3+ or cleared (not recorded which).

For this clone: The CDR3 extends 3 residues past the end of the read, so its final part is completed from the germline J gene. The chain has TRBV28 and TRBJ1-4; D is perhaps TRBD1 (6 bases). The CDR3 is 14 residues long. V was clipped by 3 bases and J by 7 bases, with 12 bases between them. Germline V gene lookup returns CDR1 MDHEN and CDR2 SYDVKM. CDR3 bases read: TGTGCCAGCAGTTTCGAGGGGGTGGGTGAAAAA. The encoded protein is CASSFEGVGEK. In full, the CDR3 is CASSFEGVGEKLFF.

Details on this clone: Sequencing ends 3 residues short of the CDR3 end; the germline J gene provides the rest. The rearrangement links TRBV29-1 to TRBJ2-7; 8 bases are shared with TRBD1. The J segment lost 6 bases and the V segment lost 1 base, leaving 11 bases of the junction unmatched. This CDR3 has 15 residues. Germline values: CDR1 SQVTM, CDR2 ANQGSEA. The DNA read from the CDR3 is TGCAGCGTTGAAGTCGCCGGTGGACAGGGTGGCGAG. Translated, it gives CSVEVAGGQGGE. The whole CDR3 sequence reads CSVEVAGGQGGEQYF.